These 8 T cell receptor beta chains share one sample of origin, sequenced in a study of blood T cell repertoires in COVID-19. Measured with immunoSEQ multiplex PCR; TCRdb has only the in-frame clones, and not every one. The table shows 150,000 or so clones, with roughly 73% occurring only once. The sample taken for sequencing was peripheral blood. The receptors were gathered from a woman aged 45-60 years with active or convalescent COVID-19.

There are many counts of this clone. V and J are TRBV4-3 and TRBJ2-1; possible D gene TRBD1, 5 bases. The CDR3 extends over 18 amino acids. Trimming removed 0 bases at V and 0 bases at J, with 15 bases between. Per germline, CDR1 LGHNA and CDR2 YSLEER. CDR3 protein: CASSQDSPQGFSYNEQFF. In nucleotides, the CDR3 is TGCGCCAGCAGCCAAGATAGTCCCCAGGGATTCTCCTACAATGAGCAGTTCTTC.

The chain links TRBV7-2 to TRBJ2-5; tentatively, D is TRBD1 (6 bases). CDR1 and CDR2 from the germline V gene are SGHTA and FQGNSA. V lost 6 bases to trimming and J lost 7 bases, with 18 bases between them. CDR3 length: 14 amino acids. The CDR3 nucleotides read TGTGCCAGCAGGGTGACACCTCGAGGGGGGACCCAGTACTTC. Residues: CASRVTPRGGTQYF.

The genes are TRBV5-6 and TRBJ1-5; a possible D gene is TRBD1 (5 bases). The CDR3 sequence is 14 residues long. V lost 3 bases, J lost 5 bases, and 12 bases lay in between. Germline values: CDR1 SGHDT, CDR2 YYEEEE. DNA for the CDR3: TGTGCCAGCAGCTCCGGGGGGGGACATCAGCCCCAGCATTTT. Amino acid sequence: CASSSGGGHQPQHF.

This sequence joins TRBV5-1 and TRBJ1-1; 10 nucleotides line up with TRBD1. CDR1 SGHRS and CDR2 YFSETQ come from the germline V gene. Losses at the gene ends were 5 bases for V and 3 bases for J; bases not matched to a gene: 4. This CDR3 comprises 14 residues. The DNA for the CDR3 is TGCGCCAGCAGTTTTGGGACAGGGGACACTGAAGCTTTCTTT. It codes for CASSFGTGDTEAFF.

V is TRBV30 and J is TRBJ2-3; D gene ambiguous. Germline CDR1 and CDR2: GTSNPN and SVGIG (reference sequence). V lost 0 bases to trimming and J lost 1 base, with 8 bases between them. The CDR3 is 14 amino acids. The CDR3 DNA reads TGTGCCTGGAGTGTAGAGGCAGGCACAGATACGCAGTATTTT. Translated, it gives CAWSVEAGTDTQYF.

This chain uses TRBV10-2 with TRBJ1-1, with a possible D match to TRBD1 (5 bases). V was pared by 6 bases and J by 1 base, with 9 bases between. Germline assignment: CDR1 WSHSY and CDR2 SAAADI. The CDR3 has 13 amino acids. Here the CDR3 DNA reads TGCGCCAGCAGAGTCGACAGGAACACTGAAGCTTTCTTT. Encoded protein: CASRVDRNTEAFF.

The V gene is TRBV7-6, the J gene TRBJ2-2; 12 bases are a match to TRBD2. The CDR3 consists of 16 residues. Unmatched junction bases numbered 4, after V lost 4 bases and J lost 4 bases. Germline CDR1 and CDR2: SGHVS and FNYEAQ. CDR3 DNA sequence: TGTGCCAGCAGCTCTAGCGGGGGGGCAGGCACCGGGGAGCTGTTTTTT. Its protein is CASSSSGGAGTGELFF.

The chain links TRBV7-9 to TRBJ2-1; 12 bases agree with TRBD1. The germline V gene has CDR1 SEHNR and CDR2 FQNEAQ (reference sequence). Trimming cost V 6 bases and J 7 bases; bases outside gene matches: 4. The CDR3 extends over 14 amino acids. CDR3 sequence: CASRGQGAGNEQFF. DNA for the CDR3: TGTGCCAGCAGGGGACAGGGGGCAGGTAATGAGCAGTTCTTC.